This section outlines one T cell receptor beta chain sequence together with its context. The target of this receptor is not known. Base qualities are not at hand, and no much larger clone is one base apart. The sample is drawn from a study of blood T cell repertoires in COVID-19 (dated by TCRdb to 2019 to 2021). Study-wide context: The collaborator samples originated in the United States, Italy and Spain and spanned the acute and convalescent phases of COVID-19. The material from the prospective study consisted of cDNA or gDNA derived from T cells, B-cell-depleted T cells, or PBMCs. The dataset comprised deeply sampled blood TCRbeta repertoires from subjects exposed to, actively infected with, or recovered from COVID-19. The repertoires were released in a freely available public database intended as a resource for research on the immune response to SARS-CoV-2. Samples were obtained from the ongoing ImmuneRACE study (first 160 participants) and from about 1,300 subjects provided by 6 global collaborators. Sample metadata almost always included a de-identified subject ID, COVID-19 status, age in years and sex. HLA class I and class II types, where available, came from metadata supplied by the sample provider rather than from assay-based typing. On the study overall, not on this receptor specifically: Clinical and demographic metadata were provided uncurated, with the amount varying by source and participant.

Each collaborating institution followed its own protocols to collect whole blood in K2EDTA tubes. For TCRbeta analysis, collaborator samples were shipped as frozen whole blood, as isolated PBMCs, or as DNA extracted from either sample type. TCRbeta CDR3 regions were amplified from genomic DNA by means of the immunoSEQ Assay, a bias-controlled multiplex PCR. As for the original processing: The number of nucleated cells in each sample was estimated from the amplification of reference gene primers within the assay. Sequence reads were collapsed and filtered to measure the absolute abundance of every unique TCRbeta CDR3 rearrangement. Productive Simpson clonality was computed per sample as the square root of Simpson's diversity index over productive rearrangements. TCRdb mirrors the immuneACCESS table, restricted to in-frame sequences. Some clones are absent from its copies; in checked studies, under half trace to an unresolved V gene, and the reason for the others is unknown. V and J calls and clone size are those listed in that table; D and trimming were worked out from the DNA. Within this sample are approximately 90,000 clones, with around 86% of them counted one time only. 4.9% of the sample belongs to the ten largest clones.

Here V drops 5 bases and J drops 2 bases, and the junction holds 3 bases not matched to any gene. The CDR3, from cysteine to phenylalanine, totals 14 residues. Only the CDR3 part of the read is kept: 42 bases, read in frame from the first base. The germline V gene (reference sequence) sets CDR1 to LNHNV and CDR2 to YYDKDF. The receptor comes from a woman over 75 with acute or convalescent COVID-19. The chain is encoded by TRBV15 joined to TRBJ1-5, with 7 bases in between that match TRBD1. The sequenced sample was peripheral blood. CDR3 sequence: CATSPDRGNQPQHF. In nucleotides, the sequence is TGTGCCACCAGCCCAGACAGGGGCAATCAGCCCCAGCATTTT.